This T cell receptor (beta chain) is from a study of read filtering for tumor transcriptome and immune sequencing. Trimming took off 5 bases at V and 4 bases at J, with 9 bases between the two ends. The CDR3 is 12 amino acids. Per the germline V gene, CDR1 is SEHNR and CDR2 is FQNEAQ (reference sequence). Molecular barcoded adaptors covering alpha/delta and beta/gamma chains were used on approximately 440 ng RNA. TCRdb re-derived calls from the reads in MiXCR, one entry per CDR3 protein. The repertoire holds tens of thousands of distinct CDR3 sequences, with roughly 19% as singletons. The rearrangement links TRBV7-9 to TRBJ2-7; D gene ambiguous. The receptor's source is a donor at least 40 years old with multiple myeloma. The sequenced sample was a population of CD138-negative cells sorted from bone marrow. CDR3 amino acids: CASSPGPYEQYF. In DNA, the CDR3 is TGTGCCAGCAGCCCTGGGCCTTACGAGCAGTACTTC.